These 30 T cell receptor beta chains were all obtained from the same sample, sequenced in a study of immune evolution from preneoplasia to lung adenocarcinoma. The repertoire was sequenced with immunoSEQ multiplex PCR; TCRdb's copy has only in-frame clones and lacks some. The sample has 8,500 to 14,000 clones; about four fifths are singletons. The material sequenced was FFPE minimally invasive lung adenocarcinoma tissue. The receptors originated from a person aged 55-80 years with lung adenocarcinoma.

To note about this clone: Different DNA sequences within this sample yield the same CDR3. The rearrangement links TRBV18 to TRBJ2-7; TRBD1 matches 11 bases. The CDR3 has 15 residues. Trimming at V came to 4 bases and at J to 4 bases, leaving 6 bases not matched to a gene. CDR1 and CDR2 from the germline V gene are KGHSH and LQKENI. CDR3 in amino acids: CASSRTGTGGYEQYF. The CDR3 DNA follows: TGTGCCAGCTCACGTACCGGGACAGGGGGTTACGAGCAGTACTTC.

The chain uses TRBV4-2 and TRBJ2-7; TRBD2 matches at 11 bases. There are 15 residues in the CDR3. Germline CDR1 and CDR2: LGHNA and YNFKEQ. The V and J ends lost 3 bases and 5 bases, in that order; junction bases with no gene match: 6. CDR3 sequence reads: CASSQELAGVHEQYF. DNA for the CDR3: TGTGCCAGCAGCCAGGAACTAGCGGGAGTGCACGAGCAGTACTTC.

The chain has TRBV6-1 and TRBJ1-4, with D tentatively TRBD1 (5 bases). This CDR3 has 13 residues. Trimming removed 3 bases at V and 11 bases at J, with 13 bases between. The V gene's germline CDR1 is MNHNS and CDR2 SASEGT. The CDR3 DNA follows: TGTGCCAGCAGTGACGGGGCAGCTAATAAACTGTTTTTT. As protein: CASSDGAANKLFF.

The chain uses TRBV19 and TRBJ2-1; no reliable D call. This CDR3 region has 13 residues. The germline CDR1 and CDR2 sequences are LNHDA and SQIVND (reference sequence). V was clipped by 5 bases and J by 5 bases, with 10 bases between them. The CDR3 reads CASSGRVNNEQFF. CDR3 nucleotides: TGTGCCAGTAGTGGCCGGGTAAACAATGAGCAGTTCTTC.

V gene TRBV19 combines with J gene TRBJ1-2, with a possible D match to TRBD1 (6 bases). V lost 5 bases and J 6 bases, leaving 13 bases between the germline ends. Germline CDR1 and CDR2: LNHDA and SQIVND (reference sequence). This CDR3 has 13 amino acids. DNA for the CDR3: TGTGCCAGTAGTCCCGGGGACATTCATGGCTACACCTTC. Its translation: CASSPGDIHGYTF.

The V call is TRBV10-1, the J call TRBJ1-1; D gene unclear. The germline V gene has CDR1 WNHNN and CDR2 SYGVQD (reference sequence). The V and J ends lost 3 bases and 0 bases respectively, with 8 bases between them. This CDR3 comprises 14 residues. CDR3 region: CASSDGSVNTEAFF. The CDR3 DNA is TGCGCCAGCAGTGATGGGTCGGTGAACACTGAAGCTTTCTTT.

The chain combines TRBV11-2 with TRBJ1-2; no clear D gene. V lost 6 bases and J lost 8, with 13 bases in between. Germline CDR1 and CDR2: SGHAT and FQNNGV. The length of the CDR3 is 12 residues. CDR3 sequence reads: CASSLGPRGYTF. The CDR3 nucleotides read TGTGCCAGCAGTTTGGGCCCCCGCGGCTACACCTTC.

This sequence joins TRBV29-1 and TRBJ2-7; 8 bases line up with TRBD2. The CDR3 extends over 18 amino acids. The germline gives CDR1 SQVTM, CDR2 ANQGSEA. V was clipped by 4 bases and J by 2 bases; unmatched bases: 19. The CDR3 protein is CSVAGGRREVLGAYEQYF. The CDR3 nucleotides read TGCAGCGTTGCGGGGGGTAGGCGGGAGGTCCTAGGGGCCTACGAGCAGTACTTC.

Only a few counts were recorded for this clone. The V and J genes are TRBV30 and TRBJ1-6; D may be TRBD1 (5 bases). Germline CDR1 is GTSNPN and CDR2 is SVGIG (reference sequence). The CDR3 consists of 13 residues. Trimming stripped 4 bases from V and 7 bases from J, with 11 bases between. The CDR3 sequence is CAWTGRGNSPLHF. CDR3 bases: TGTGCCTGGACGGGTAGGGGCAATTCACCCCTCCACTTT.

Here the CDR3 DNA reads TGTGCCAGCATGTCATGGGGCACAGATACGCAGTATTTT. Translated: CASMSWGTDTQYF. This chain uses TRBV27 with TRBJ2-3; D not resolved. CDR3 size: 13 residues. The V end was cut by 7 bases, the J end by 1 base, with 9 bases between. In germline, CDR1 is MNHEY, CDR2 SMNVEV (reference sequence).

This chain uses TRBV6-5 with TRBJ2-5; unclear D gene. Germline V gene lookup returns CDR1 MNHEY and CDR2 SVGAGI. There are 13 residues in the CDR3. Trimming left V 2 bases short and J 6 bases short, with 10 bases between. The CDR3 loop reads CASSYDREQTQYF. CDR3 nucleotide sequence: TGTGCCAGCAGTTACGACCGTGAACAGACCCAGTACTTC.

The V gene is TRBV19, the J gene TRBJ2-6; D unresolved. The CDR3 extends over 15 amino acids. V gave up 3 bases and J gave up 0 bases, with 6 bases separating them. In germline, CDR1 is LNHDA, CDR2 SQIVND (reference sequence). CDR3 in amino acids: CASSIELSGANVLTF. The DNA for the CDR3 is TGTGCCAGTAGTATCGAGCTCTCTGGGGCCAACGTCCTGACTTTC.

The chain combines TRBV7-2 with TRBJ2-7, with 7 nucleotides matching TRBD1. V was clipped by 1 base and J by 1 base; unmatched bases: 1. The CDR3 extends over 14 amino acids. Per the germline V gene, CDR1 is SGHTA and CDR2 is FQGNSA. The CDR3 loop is CASSLVGQSYEQYF. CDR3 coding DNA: TGTGCCAGCAGCTTAGTGGGACAGTCCTACGAGCAGTACTTC.

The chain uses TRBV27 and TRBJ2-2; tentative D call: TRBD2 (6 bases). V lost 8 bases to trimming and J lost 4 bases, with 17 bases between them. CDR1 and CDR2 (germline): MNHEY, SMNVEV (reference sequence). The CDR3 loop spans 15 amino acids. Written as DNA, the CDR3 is TGTGCCAGCCGCGGGACGGTGTATGGCACCGGGGAGCTGTTTTTT. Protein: CASRGTVYGTGELFF.

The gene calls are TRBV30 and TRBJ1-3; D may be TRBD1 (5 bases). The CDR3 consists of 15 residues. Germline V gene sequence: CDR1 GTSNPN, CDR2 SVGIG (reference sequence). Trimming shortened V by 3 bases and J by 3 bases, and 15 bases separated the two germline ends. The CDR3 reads CAWSRNQGIGNTIYF. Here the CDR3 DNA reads TGTGCCTGGAGCCGAAACCAGGGAATTGGAAACACCATATATTTT.

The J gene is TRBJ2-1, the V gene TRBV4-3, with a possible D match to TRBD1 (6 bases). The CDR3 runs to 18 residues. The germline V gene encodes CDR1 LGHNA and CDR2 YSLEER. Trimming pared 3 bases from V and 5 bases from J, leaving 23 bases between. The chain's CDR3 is CASSQDRPQGLRHNEQFF. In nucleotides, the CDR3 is TGCGCCAGCAGCCAGGATCGACCCCAGGGGCTTAGGCACAATGAGCAGTTCTTC.

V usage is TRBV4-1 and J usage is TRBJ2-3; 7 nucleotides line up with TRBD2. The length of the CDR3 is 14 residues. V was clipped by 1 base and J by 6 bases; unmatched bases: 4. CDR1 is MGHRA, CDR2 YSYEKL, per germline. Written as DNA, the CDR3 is TGCGCCAGCAGCCAAGCGGGGGGTACGGATACGCAGTATTTT. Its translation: CASSQAGGTDTQYF.

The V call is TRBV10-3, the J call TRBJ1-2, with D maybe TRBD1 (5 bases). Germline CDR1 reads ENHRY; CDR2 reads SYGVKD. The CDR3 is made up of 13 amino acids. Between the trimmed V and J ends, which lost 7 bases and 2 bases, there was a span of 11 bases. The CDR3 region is CAITQGSNYGYTF. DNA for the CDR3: TGTGCCATCACCCAGGGCTCAAACTATGGCTACACCTTC.

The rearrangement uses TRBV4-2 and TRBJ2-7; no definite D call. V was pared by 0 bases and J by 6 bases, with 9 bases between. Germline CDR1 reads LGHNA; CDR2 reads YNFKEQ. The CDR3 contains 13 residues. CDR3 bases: TGTGCCAGCAGCCAAGATCTCCAAAGCGAGCAGTACTTC. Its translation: CASSQDLQSEQYF.

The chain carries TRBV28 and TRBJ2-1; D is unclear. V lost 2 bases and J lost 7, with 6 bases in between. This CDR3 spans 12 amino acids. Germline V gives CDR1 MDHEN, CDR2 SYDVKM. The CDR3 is CASSLLGNEQFF. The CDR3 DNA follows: TGTGCCAGCAGTTTACTAGGGAATGAGCAGTTCTTC.

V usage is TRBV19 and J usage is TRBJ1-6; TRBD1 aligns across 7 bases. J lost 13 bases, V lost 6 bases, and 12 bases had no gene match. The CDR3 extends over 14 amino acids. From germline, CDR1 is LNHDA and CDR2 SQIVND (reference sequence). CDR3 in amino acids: CASSTGTAAVPLHF. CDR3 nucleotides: TGTGCCAGTAGCACCGGGACAGCGGCCGTCCCCCTCCACTTT.

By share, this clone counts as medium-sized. The CDR3 sequence is CASSLNHDTQYF. The CDR3 coding sequence is TGTGCCAGCAGCTTAAATCACGATACGCAGTATTTT. The chain recombines TRBV11-2 with TRBJ2-3, with unresolved D. Germline-derived CDR1 and CDR2 are SGHAT and FQNNGV. The length of the CDR3 is 12 residues. V was pared by 2 bases and J by 6 bases, with 6 bases between.

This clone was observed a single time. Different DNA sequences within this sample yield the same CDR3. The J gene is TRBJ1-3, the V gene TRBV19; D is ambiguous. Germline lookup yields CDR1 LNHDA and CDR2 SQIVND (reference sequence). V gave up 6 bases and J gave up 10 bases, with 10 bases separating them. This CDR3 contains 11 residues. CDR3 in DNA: TGTGCCAGTAGGATGATGAATACCATATATTTT. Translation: CASRMMNTIYF.

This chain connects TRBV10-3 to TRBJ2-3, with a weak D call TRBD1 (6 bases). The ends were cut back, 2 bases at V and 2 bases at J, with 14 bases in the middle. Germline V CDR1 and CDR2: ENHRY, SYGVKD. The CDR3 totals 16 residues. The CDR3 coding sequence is TGTGCCATCAGTGAGACGGACAGTTGGTACACAGATACGCAGTATTTT. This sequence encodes CAISETDSWYTDTQYF.

The CDR3: CASSLVAGTEKLFF. CDR3 nucleotide sequence: TGTGCCAGCAGCTTAGTGGCAGGGACTGAAAAACTGTTTTTT. The V call is TRBV7-2, the J call TRBJ1-4; D perhaps matches TRBD1 (5 bases). The CDR3 has 14 residues. The V gene lost 1 base and the J gene lost 7 bases, with 10 bases spanning the gap. CDR1 and CDR2 from the germline V gene are SGHTA and FQGNSA.

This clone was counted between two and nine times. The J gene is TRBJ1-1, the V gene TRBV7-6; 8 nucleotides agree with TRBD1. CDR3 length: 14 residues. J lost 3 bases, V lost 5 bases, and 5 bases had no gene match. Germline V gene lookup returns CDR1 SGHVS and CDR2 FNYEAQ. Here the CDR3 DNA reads TGTGCCAGCAGCACCGACAGGGGTGACACTGAAGCTTTCTTT. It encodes CASSTDRGDTEAFF.

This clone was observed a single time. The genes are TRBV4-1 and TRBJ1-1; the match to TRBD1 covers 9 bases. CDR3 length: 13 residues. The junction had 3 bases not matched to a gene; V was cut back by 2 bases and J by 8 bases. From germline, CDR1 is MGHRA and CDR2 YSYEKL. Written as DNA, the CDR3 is TGCGCCAGCAGCCAACTAGGGACAGGGGAAGCTTTCTTT. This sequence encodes CASSQLGTGEAFF.

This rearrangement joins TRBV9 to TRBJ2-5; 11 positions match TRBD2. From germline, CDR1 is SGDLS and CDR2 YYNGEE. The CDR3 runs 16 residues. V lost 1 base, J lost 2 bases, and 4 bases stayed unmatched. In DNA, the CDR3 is TGTGCCAGCAGCGTATTAGCGGGGGGGCAGCAAGAGACCCAGTACTTC. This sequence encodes CASSVLAGGQQETQYF. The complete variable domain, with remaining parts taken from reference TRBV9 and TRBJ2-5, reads DSGVTQTPKHLITATGQRVTLRCSPRSGDLSVYWYQQSLDQGLQFLIQYYNGEERAKGNILERFSAQQFPDLHSELNLSSLELGDSALYFCASSVLAGGQQETQYFGPGTRLLVL.

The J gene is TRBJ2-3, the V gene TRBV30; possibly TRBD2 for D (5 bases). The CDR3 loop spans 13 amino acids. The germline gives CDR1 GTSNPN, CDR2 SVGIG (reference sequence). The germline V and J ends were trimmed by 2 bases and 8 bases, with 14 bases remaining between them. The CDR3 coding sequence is TGTGCCTGGAGTCAGGTTTCGGCGGGTACGCAGTATTTT. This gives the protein CAWSQVSAGTQYF.

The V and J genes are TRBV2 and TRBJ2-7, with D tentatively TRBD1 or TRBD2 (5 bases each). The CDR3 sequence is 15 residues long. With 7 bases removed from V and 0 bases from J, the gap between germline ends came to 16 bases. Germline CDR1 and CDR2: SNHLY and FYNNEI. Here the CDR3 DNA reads TGTGCCAGCACCATCAATAGGGGACGCTCCTACGAGCAGTACTTC. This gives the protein CASTINRGRSYEQYF.